This T cell receptor (beta chain) was recorded in a study of blood T cell repertoires in COVID-19. TCRdb's copy holds only in-frame clones and misses some; the assay was immunoSEQ multiplex PCR. This sample has 150,000 or so clones, with 87% found just once. Trimming left V 1 base short and J 2 bases short, with 5 bases between. CDR3 length: 14 amino acids. The V gene's germline CDR1 is SGHTA and CDR2 FQGNSA. Participants were aged about 18 to 90 years from about two dozen US areas. Clinical history reported by participants formed the basis on which cohorts were assigned. Exposed study participants had met a COVID-19 case within 2 weeks before entry.

The TCR sequence derives from a woman between 40 and 50 years old who had been exposed to COVID-19. J is TRBJ1-4 and V is TRBV7-2; D is ambiguous. The sample was PBMCs or T cells enriched from blood (not recorded which). CDR3 sequence: CASSLGQTNEKLFF. In DNA, the CDR3 is TGTGCCAGCAGCTTAGGGCAGACTAATGAAAAACTGTTTTTT.